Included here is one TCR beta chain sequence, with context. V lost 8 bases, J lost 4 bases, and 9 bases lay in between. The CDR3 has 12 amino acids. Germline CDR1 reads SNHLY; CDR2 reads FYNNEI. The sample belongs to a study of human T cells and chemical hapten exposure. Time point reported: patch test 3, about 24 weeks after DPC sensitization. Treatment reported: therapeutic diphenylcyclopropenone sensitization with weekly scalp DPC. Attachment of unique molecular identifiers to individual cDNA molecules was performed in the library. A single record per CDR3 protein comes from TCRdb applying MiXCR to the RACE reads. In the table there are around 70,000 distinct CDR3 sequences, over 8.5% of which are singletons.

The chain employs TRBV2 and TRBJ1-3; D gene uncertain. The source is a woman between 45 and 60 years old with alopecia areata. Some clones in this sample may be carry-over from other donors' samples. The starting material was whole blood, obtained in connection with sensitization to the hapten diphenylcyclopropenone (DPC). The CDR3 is CASDRQGNTIYF. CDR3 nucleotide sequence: TGTGCCAGCGACCGACAAGGAAACACCATATATTTT.